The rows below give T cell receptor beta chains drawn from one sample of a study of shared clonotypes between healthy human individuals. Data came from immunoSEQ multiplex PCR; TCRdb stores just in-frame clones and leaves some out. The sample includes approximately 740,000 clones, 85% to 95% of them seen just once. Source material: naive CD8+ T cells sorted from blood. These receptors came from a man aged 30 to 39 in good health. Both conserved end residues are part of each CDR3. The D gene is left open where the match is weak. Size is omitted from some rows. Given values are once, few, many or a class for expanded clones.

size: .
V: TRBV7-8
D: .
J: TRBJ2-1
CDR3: CASSPEEGESYNEQFF
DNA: TGTGCCAGCAGCCCAGAGGAGGGGGAGAGTTACAATGAGCAGTTCTTC

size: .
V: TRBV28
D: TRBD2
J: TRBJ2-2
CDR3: CASSLPGLAGRADTGELFF
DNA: TGTGCCAGCAGTCTACCAGGACTAGCGGGGAGGGCCGACACCGGGGAGCTGTTTTTT

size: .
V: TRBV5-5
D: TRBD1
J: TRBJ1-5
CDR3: CASSPDLDRLNSNQPQHF
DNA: TGTGCCAGCAGCCCCGATCTGGACAGGTTGAATAGCAATCAGCCCCAGCATTTT

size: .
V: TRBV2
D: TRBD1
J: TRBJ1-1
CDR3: CASSGGVRTEAFF
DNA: TGTGCCAGTTCAGGGGGGGTGAGGACTGAAGCTTTCTTT

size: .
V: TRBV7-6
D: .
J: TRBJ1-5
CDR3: CASSLVPGDQPQHF
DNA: TGTGCCAGCAGCTTAGTCCCAGGGGATCAGCCCCAGCATTTT

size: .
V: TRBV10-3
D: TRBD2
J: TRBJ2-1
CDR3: CAIRGLAGANEQFF
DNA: TGTGCCATCAGGGGACTAGCGGGAGCCAATGAGCAGTTCTTC

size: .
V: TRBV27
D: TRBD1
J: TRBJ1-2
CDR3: CASSLAGGNYGYTF
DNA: TGTGCCAGCAGTTTAGCAGGGGGCAACTATGGCTACACCTTC

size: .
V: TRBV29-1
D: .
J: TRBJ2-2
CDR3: CAREASTGELFF
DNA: TGCGCCCGTGAGGCCAGCACCGGGGAGCTGTTTTTT

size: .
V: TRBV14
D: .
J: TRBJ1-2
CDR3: CASSQGSRGPYGYTF
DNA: TGTGCCAGCAGCCAAGGGTCCCGGGGGCCATATGGCTACACCTTC

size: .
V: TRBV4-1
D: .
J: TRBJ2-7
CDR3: CASSQAPPRAVSYEQYF
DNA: TGCGCCAGCAGCCAAGCCCCCCCGCGAGCGGTCTCCTACGAGCAGTACTTC

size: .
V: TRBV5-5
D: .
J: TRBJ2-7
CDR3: CASSEGLPSYEQYF
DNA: TGTGCCAGCAGCGAGGGACTGCCCTCCTACGAGCAGTACTTC

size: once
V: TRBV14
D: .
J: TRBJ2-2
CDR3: CASSNVQDSNGELFF
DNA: TGTGCCAGCAGCAACGTACAGGACTCCAACGGGGAGCTGTTTTTT

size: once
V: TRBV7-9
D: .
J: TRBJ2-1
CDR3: CASSQGPIFLQGQFF
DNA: TGTGCCAGCAGCCAAGGACCCATCTTTCTTCAGGGGCAGTTCTTC

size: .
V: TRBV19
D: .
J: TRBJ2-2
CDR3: CASSMGGLWDMWELFF
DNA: TGTGCCAGTAGTATGGGGGGCCTGTGGGACATGTGGGAGCTGTTTTTT

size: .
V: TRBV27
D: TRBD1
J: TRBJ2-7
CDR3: CASSLSGGIPYEQYF
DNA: TGTGCCAGCAGTTTGTCAGGGGGCATCCCCTACGAGCAGTACTTC

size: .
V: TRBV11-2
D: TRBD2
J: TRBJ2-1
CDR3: CASSLSGRTSYNEQFF
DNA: TGTGCCAGCAGCCTTAGCGGGAGGACGTCCTACAATGAGCAGTTCTTC

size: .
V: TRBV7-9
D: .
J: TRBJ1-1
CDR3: CASSPVGTMNTEAFF
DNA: TGTGCCAGCAGCCCCGTTGGGACCATGAACACTGAAGCTTTCTTT

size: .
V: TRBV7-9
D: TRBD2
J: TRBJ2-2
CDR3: CASIMELAGGPGTGELFF
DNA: TGTGCCAGCATTATGGAACTAGCGGGAGGGCCGGGCACCGGGGAGCTGTTTTTT

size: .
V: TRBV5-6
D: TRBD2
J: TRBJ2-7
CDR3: CASSLRLAGTYEQYF
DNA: TGTGCCAGCAGCTTGAGACTAGCGGGGACCTACGAGCAGTACTTC

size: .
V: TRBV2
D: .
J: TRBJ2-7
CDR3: CASSFGTASYEQYF
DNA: TGTGCCAGCAGTTTCGGGACCGCTAGCTACGAGCAGTACTTC

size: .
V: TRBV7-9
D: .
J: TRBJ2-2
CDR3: CASSLSSGVGGELFF
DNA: TGTGCCAGCAGCTTAAGTTCGGGAGTCGGCGGGGAGCTGTTTTTT

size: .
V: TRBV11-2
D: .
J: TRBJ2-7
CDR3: CASSSQGPVYEQYF
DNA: TGTGCCAGCAGCTCACAGGGACCGGTATACGAGCAGTACTTC

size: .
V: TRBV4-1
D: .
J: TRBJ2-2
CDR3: CASSPPYTGELFF
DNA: TGCGCCAGCAGCCCCCCCTACACCGGGGAGCTGTTTTTT

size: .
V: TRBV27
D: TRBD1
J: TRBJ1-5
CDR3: CASSYPGTGGGIGGNQPQHF
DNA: TGTGCCAGCAGTTATCCCGGGACAGGGGGCGGGATAGGGGGCAATCAGCCCCAGCATTTT

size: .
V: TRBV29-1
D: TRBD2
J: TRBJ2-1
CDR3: CSVDSGRTSGIINNEQFF
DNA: TGCAGCGTTGATAGTGGGCGGACTAGCGGGATTATCAACAATGAGCAGTTCTTC

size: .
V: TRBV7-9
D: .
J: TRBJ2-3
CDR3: CASSSRDTQYF
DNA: TGTGCCAGCAGCTCTAGAGATACGCAGTATTTT

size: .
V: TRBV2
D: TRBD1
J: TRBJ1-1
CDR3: CASRGTGGAFF
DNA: TGTGCCAGCAGGGGGACAGGGGGAGCTTTCTTT

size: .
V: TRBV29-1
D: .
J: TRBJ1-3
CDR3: CSVVRGNGNTIYF
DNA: TGCAGCGTTGTAAGGGGGAACGGAAACACCATATATTTT

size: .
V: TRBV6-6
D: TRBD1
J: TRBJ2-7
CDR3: CASSYSDRGYEQYF
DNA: TGTGCCAGCAGTTACTCAGACAGGGGCTACGAGCAGTACTTC

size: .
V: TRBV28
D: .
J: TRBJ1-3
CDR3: CASSETFFGNTIYF
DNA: TGTGCCAGCAGTGAGACTTTCTTCGGAAACACCATATATTTT

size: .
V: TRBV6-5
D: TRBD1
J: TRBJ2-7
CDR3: CASSLIRDSYEQYF
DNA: TGTGCCAGCAGTTTAATTCGGGACAGCTACGAGCAGTACTTC

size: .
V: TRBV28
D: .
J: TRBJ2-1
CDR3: CASSLGSGVEQFF
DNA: TGTGCCAGCAGTTTGGGTAGCGGAGTCGAGCAGTTCTTC

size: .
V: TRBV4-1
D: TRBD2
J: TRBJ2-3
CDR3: CASSQARREGWVDTQYF
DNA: TGCGCCAGCAGCCAAGCCCGGAGGGAGGGGTGGGTAGATACGCAGTATTTT

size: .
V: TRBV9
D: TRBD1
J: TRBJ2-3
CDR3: CASSLPRDRVGTDTQYF
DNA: TGTGCCAGCAGCCTTCCCCGGGACAGGGTTGGCACAGATACGCAGTATTTT

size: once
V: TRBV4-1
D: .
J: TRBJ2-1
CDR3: CASSQVLNYDHHNEQFF
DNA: TGCGCCAGCAGCCAAGTATTAAACTACGATCACCACAATGAGCAGTTCTTC

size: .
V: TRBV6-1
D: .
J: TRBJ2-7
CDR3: CASSEGRSYEQYF
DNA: TGTGCCAGCAGTGAGGGACGTTCCTACGAGCAGTACTTC

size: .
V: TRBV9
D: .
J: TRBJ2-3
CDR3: CASSVGGRATDTQYF
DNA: TGTGCCAGCAGCGTAGGCGGACGAGCTACAGATACGCAGTATTTT

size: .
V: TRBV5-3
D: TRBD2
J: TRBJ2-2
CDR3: CARSGTSGRRTGELFF
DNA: TGTGCCAGAAGCGGAACTAGCGGGAGGCGTACCGGGGAGCTGTTTTTT

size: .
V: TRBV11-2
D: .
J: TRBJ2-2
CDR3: CASSPSPGSPHTGELFF
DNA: TGTGCCAGCAGCCCGAGTCCAGGGAGCCCTCACACCGGGGAGCTGTTTTTT

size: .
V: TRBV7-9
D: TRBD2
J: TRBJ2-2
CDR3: CASSYSGRRWELFF
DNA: TGTGCCAGCAGCTATAGCGGGCGTCGCTGGGAGCTGTTTTTT

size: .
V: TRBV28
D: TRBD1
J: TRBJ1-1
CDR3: CASSTGTGGVAFF
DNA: TGTGCCAGCAGTACCGGGACAGGGGGTGTGGCTTTCTTT

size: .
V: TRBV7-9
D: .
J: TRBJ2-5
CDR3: CASSLETGMETQYF
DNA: TGTGCCAGCAGCTTAGAAACAGGGATGGAGACCCAGTACTTC

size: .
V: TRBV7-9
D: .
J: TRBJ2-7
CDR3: CASSLAEGQNRYEQYF
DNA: TGTGCCAGCAGCTTAGCGGAGGGACAGAACAGATACGAGCAGTACTTC

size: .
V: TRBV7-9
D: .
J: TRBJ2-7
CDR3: CATGGILGEQYF
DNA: TGTGCCACTGGGGGAATCCTTGGAGAGCAGTACTTC

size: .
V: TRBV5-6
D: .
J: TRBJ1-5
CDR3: CASSDRGVRNQPQHF
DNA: TGTGCCAGCAGCGACCGGGGGGTGCGCAATCAGCCCCAGCATTTT

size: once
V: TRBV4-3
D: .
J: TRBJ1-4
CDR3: CASSQGGARREKLFF
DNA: TGCGCCAGCAGCCAAGGGGGGGCTAGAAGGGAAAAACTGTTTTTT

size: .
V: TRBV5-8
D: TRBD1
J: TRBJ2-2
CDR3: CASSLGHRDRHYTGELFF
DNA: TGTGCCAGCAGCTTGGGGCACCGGGACAGGCATTACACCGGGGAGCTGTTTTTT

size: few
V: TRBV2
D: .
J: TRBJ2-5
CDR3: CASSEAPEILGSQETQYF
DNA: TGTGCCAGCAGTGAAGCGCCGGAGATCCTAGGATCCCAAGAGACCCAGTACTTC

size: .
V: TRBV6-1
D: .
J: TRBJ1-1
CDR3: CASSEAVLESMNTEAFF
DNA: TGTGCCAGCAGTGAAGCGGTTCTGGAATCAATGAACACTGAAGCTTTCTTT

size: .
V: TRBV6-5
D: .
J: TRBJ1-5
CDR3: CASSYGQGQPQHF
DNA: TGTGCCAGCAGTTACGGTCAGGGTCAGCCCCAGCATTTT

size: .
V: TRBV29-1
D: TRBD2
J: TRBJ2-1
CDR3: CSVEDRASGSIEQFF
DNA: TGCAGCGTTGAAGATAGGGCTAGCGGGAGTATCGAGCAGTTCTTC

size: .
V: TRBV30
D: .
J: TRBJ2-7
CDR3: CASSGDFAYEQYF
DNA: TGTGCCTCCTCGGGGGACTTTGCCTACGAGCAGTACTTC

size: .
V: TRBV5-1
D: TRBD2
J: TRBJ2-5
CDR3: CASSLGLAGGGETQYF
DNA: TGCGCCAGCAGCCTGGGACTAGCGGGAGGAGGGGAGACCCAGTACTTC

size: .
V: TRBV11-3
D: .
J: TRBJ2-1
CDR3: CASSLEGYNEQFF
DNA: TGTGCCAGCAGCTTAGAGGGGTACAATGAGCAGTTCTTC

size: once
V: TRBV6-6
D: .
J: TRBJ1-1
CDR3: CASSSGRPNTEAFF
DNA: TGTGCCAGCAGTAGCGGACGGCCGAACACTGAAGCTTTCTTT